This entry lists 11 T cell receptor beta chains sequenced from one sample in a study of shared clonotypes between healthy human individuals. Sequencing was performed with immunoSEQ multiplex PCR; in TCRdb, only in-frame clones are kept and a portion is missing. The data contain roughly 2.5 million clones, around nine tenths of them singletons. What was sequenced was naive CD4+ T cells sorted from blood. Regarding subset: CD45RA+ positively selected. The receptors were gathered from a young man in good health.

This clone was found a few times. The genes are TRBV7-9 and TRBJ1-1, with D unclear. The CDR3 totals 13 residues. Germline V gene lookup returns CDR1 SEHNR and CDR2 FQNEAQ (reference sequence). V was clipped by 2 bases and J by 0 bases, with 4 bases between them. CDR3 sequence reads: CASSLIMNTEAFF. DNA of the CDR3: TGTGCCAGCAGCTTAATCATGAACACTGAAGCTTTCTTT.

V gene TRBV12-5 combines with J gene TRBJ2-2, with D unclear. Germline V gives CDR1 LGHNT, CDR2 FRNRAP. Trimming stripped 0 bases from V and 1 base from J, with 12 bases between. This CDR3 has 17 amino acids. CDR3 nucleotides: TGTGCTAGTGGTTTGGTAAACCGGCCGCAGAACACCGGGGAGCTGTTTTTT. Amino acids: CASGLVNRPQNTGELFF.

Concerning this clone itself: One end of the junction fails to match germline, which may point to a read error. The V and J genes are TRBV30 and TRBJ2-5; 9 bases match TRBD2. CDR3 size: 13 residues. Germline V gives CDR1 GTSNPN, CDR2 SVGIG (reference sequence). The DNA of the CDR3 is TGTGCCTGGAGTAGCCAACCGGGACTAGCTCATAACTTC. This gives the protein CAWSSQPGLAHNF.

Concerning this clone itself: Other nucleotide sequences in the sample specify the same CDR3. The chain recombines TRBV19 with TRBJ1-2; D ambiguous. CDR1 is LNHDA and CDR2 is SQIVND in the germline V gene (reference sequence). Trimming cost V 3 bases and J 4 bases, with 9 bases left between them. The CDR3 loop spans 13 amino acids. In nucleotides, the CDR3 is TGTGCCAGTAGTATTGGTAGGGCCTATGGCTACACCTTC. Amino acids: CASSIGRAYGYTF. Full variable domain (remainder filled in from reference TRBV19 and TRBJ1-2): DGGITQSPKYLFRKEGQNVTLSCEQNLNHDAMYWYRQDPGQGLRLIYYSQIVNDFQKGDIAEGYSVSREKKESFPLTVTSAQKNPTAFYLCASSIGRAYGYTFGSGTRLTVV.

The chain carries TRBV6-1 and TRBJ1-6; D is possibly TRBD1 (5 bases). Germline V CDR1 and CDR2: MNHNS, SASEGT. Trimming removed 4 bases at V and 4 bases at J, with 11 bases between. The CDR3 length is 15 residues. The CDR3 DNA is TGTGCCAGCAGTGGAGGGACGGTTTATAATTCACCCCTCCACTTT. It encodes CASSGGTVYNSPLHF.

This clone was found once. The chain has TRBV5-6 and TRBJ1-5, with 7 bases identical to TRBD1. The V segment lost 0 bases and the J segment 6 bases; nucleotides outside the gene matches: 12. This CDR3 spans 17 amino acids. CDR1 SGHDT and CDR2 YYEEEE come from the germline V gene. This CDR3 is CASSLGVGGNVGQPQHF. In DNA form, the CDR3 reads TGTGCCAGCAGCTTGGGTGTAGGGGGCAATGTCGGTCAGCCCCAGCATTTT. The whole variable domain, filled in from reference TRBV5-6 and TRBJ1-5, reads DAGVTQSPTHLIKTRGQQVTLRCSPKSGHDTVSWYQQALGQGPQFIFQYYEEEERQRGNFPDRFSGHQFPNYSSELNVNALLLGDSALYLCASSLGVGGNVGQPQHFGDGTRLSIL.

The count of this clone is one. The chain carries TRBV19 and TRBJ1-6, with D possibly matching TRBD1 (6 bases). Germline CDR1 LNHDA, CDR2 SQIVND (reference sequence). Trimming removed 7 bases from V and 2 bases from J, with 18 bases in between. This CDR3 contains 17 residues. CDR3 DNA: TGTGCCAGTACCCTTAGGGGGAAAGGCACCTATAATTCACCCCTCCACTTT. Translated: CASTLRGKGTYNSPLHF.

This chain uses TRBV5-8 with TRBJ2-3; 12 bases are shared with TRBD2. The CDR3 extends over 16 amino acids. The trim removed 1 base at V and 4 bases at J, leaving 4 bases unmatched. Germline V gene data show CDR1 as SGHTS and CDR2 as YDEGEE. For the CDR3, the DNA is TGTGCCAGCAGCTTGCCGCTAGCGGGGGGGCCAGATACGCAGTATTTT. It specifies CASSLPLAGGPDTQYF.

This chain uses TRBV7-6 with TRBJ1-5; TRBD1 agrees at 7 bases. The CDR3 consists of 13 residues. In germline, CDR1 is SGHVS, CDR2 FNYEAQ. V dropped 5 bases and J dropped 6; count of bases not matched to a gene: 4. CDR3 DNA: TGTGCCAGCAGCCTGTCAGGGGGTCAGCCCCAGCATTTT. Protein: CASSLSGGQPQHF.

The sample holds one count of this clone. The chain recombines TRBV30 with TRBJ2-3, with 7 bases lining up with TRBD2. Germline V gives CDR1 GTSNPN, CDR2 SVGIG (reference sequence). V was clipped by 3 bases and J by 0 bases; unmatched bases: 6. This CDR3 comprises 15 residues. The CDR3 DNA is TGTGCCTGGAGCGGGGGGACGACTAGCACAGATACGCAGTATTTT. Translation gives CAWSGGTTSTDTQYF.

The chain uses TRBV19 and TRBJ1-2, with D perhaps TRBD1 (6 bases). There are 15 residues in the CDR3. Looked up from germline, CDR1 is LNHDA and CDR2 is SQIVND (reference sequence). CDR3 region: CASGDQGQILYGYTF. In DNA, the CDR3 is TGTGCTAGTGGCGACCAAGGACAGATTCTCTATGGCTACACCTTC.